This T cell receptor beta chain appears in the sequencing data of a study of lymphopenia after photon versus proton radiotherapy. V dropped 6 bases and J dropped 0; count of bases not matched to a gene: 1. Per germline, CDR1 GTSNPN and CDR2 SVGIG (reference sequence). The CDR3 is 13 amino acids. Assay used: immunoSEQ multiplex PCR; TCRdb lists only in-frame clones, some missing. The profile shows 40,000 or so clones, 85% of them singletons. Study conclusions and caveats: Under photons, naive T cells and diversity fell while effector/memory populations rose.

A note on this clone: Its cognate antigen is unknown.

The sequence derives from a man aged 35 to 55 with gastric cancer. The chain joins TRBV30 to TRBJ2-7; 11 positions match TRBD1. This specimen consisted of peripheral blood, obtained from a patient treated with photon-based radiotherapy. This CDR3 reads CACGTGGSYEQYF. CDR3 bases: TGTGCCTGTGGGACAGGGGGCTCCTACGAGCAGTACTTC.